The 21 T cell receptor beta chains listed next were all sequenced from one sample in a study of shared clonotypes between healthy human individuals. The assay was immunoSEQ multiplex PCR, and TCRdb's table has in-frame clones only and misses some. The sample gives over a million clones, around 78% of which show up once; 0.55% to 0.7% is in the top ten. Sequencing used memory CD4+ T cells from PBMCs. Subset of the sample: CD45RA-negative fraction. The receptors originated from a man aged 18 to 30 in good health. Some clones in this sample may be carry-over from other donors' samples.

This chain uses TRBV19 with TRBJ2-1, with D possibly TRBD1 on 6 matching bases. This CDR3 spans 14 amino acids. V lost 3 bases and J 6 bases, leaving 12 bases between the germline ends. Germline V lookup: CDR1 LNHDA, CDR2 SQIVND (reference sequence). CDR3 bases: TGTGCCAGTAGTATCTCACAGGGCAGCAATGAGCAGTTCTTC. The encoded protein is CASSISQGSNEQFF.

This clone is a singleton in its sample. The J gene is TRBJ2-7, the V gene TRBV7-2; D unclear. There are 14 residues in the CDR3. Germline V gives CDR1 SGHTA, CDR2 FQGNSA. Trimming took off 1 base at V and 2 bases at J, with 9 bases between the two ends. The CDR3 reads CASSLGRSPYEQYF. CDR3 sequence (DNA): TGTGCCAGCAGCTTAGGACGGTCGCCCTACGAGCAGTACTTC.

This rearrangement joins TRBV18 to TRBJ2-7; TRBD1 aligns across 7 bases. Germline trimming cut 0 bases from V and 9 bases from J; bases unmatched to any gene: 11. This CDR3 spans 15 amino acids. Germline V CDR1 and CDR2: KGHSH, LQKENI. This CDR3 is CASSPPDRSTTRQYF. DNA for the CDR3: TGTGCCAGCTCACCACCGGACAGGTCCACTACGAGGCAGTACTTC.

This clone was observed a handful of times. The chain carries TRBV7-2 and TRBJ1-6, with D perhaps TRBD1 (5 bases). Per the germline V gene, CDR1 is SGHTA and CDR2 is FQGNSA. V was pared by 4 bases and J by 9 bases, with 13 bases between. There are 14 residues in the CDR3. CDR3 region: CASSSRDSISPLHF. Here the CDR3 DNA reads TGTGCCAGCAGCTCCCGGGACTCAATTTCACCCCTCCACTTT. Based on the CDR3 plus reference TRBV7-2 and TRBJ1-6, the full variable domain is GAGVSQSPSNKVTEKGKDVELRCDPISGHTALYWYRQSLGQGLEFLIYFQGNSAPDKSGLPSDRFSAERTGGSVSTLTIQRTQQEDSAVYLCASSSRDSISPLHFGNGTRLTVT.

The chain links TRBV7-9 to TRBJ2-7; D not resolved. Trimming removed 2 bases at V and 0 bases at J, with 5 bases between. This CDR3 region has 13 residues. CDR1 is SEHNR, CDR2 FQNEAQ, per germline (reference sequence). As DNA, the CDR3 is TGTGCCAGCAGCTTAACGGACTCCTACGAGCAGTACTTC. Translation gives CASSLTDSYEQYF.

This clone was observed a few times. V usage is TRBV7-3 and J usage is TRBJ2-6, with a possible D match to TRBD2 (6 bases). Germline CDR1 SGHTA, CDR2 FQGTGA. The CDR3 is made up of 18 amino acids. The V end lost 3 bases, the J end lost 0 bases, and 15 bases lay between the germline ends. The CDR3 is CASSFPAGPTSGANVLTF. The CDR3 DNA reads TGTGCCAGCAGCTTTCCAGCGGGCCCGACCTCTGGGGCCAACGTCCTGACTTTC.

In regard to this clone: In the same sample, other DNA sequences code for this CDR3. The rearrangement links TRBV29-1 to TRBJ1-4; D gene ambiguous. The germline V and J ends were trimmed by 4 bases and 8 bases, with 8 bases remaining between them. Germline CDR1 SQVTM, CDR2 ANQGSEA. This CDR3 is 11 amino acids long. The CDR3 DNA reads as TGCAGCGTTGTTCGCGGAGAAAAACTGTTTTTT. This gives the protein CSVVRGEKLFF. The entire variable domain, with the rest obtained from reference TRBV29-1 and TRBJ1-4, is as follows: SAVISQKPSRDICQRGTSLTIQCQVDSQVTMMFWYRQQPGQSLTLIATANQGSEATYESGFVIDKFPISRPNLTFSTLTVSNMSPEDSSIYLCSVVRGEKLFFGSGTQLSVL.

In this sample, this clone turned up a few times. This chain's CDR3 is CATSRDRTAYEQYF. In DNA, the CDR3 is TGTGCCACCAGCAGAGATCGGACAGCCTACGAGCAGTACTTC. The genes are TRBV15 and TRBJ2-5, with a weak D call TRBD1 (6 bases). The J call could be wrong; TRBJ2-7 is a better fit for the DNA end. Germline values: CDR1 LNHNV, CDR2 YYDKDF (reference sequence). The CDR3 runs to 14 residues.

On this clone itself: Additional DNA sequences in this sample encode the identical CDR3. This rearrangement joins TRBV30 to TRBJ2-7, with D maybe TRBD2 (5 bases). This CDR3 contains 12 residues. Per the germline V gene, CDR1 is GTSNPN and CDR2 is SVGIG (reference sequence). The ends were cut back, 5 bases at V and 1 base at J, with 9 bases in the middle. CDR3: CAWGRGSYEQYF. The CDR3 coding sequence is TGTGCCTGGGGACGGGGATCCTACGAGCAGTACTTC. Full variable domain (missing parts from reference TRBV30 and TRBJ2-7): SQTIHQWPATLVQPVGSPLSLECTVEGTSNPNLYWYRQAAGRGLQLLFYSVGIGQISSEVPQNLSASRPQDRQFILSSKKLLLSDSGFYLCAWGRGSYEQYFGPGTRLTVT.

The chain links TRBV11-1 to TRBJ1-1, with a weak D call TRBD1 (5 bases). Deletions cut 5 bases from V and 7 bases from J, with 14 bases between. The CDR3 sequence is 13 residues long. The germline V gene has CDR1 SGHAT and CDR2 FQDESV (reference sequence). The CDR3 sequence is CASSVGTTFEAFF. CDR3 DNA sequence: TGTGCCAGCAGCGTCGGGACGACCTTTGAAGCTTTCTTT.

The chain links TRBV10-3 to TRBJ1-5; D uncertain. This CDR3 is 14 amino acids long. Trimming removed 2 bases at V and 0 bases at J, with 5 bases between. Germline CDR1 reads ENHRY; CDR2 reads SYGVKD. CDR3 in amino acids: CAISESLSNQPQHF. The CDR3 nucleotides read TGTGCCATCAGTGAGAGCCTTAGCAATCAGCCCCAGCATTTT.

The rearrangement uses TRBV28 and TRBJ1-1; D is unclear. CDR1 MDHEN and CDR2 SYDVKM come from the germline V gene. Trimming took 2 bases from V and 4 from J, leaving 11 bases between them. The CDR3 totals 14 residues. In nucleotides, the CDR3 is TGTGCCAGCAGTTTAACGGTCGGGGTCACTGAAGCTTTCTTT. Its protein product is CASSLTVGVTEAFF. The full variable domain, rest sourced from reference TRBV28 and TRBJ1-1, is DVKVTQSSRYLVKRTGEKVFLECVQDMDHENMFWYRQDPGLGLRLIYFSYDVKMKEKGDIPEGYSVSREKKERFSLILESASTNQTSMYLCASSLTVGVTEAFFGQGTRLTVV.

The V call is TRBV25-1, the J call TRBJ2-7; D is uncertain. Germline CDR1 and CDR2: MGHDK and SYGVNS. The CDR3 length is 13 residues. V dropped 3 bases and J dropped 0 bases, with 6 bases sitting between them. This chain's CDR3 is CASSDPGSYEQYF. The CDR3 DNA reads as TGTGCCAGCAGTGACCCAGGCTCCTACGAGCAGTACTTC.

This clone occurred once. The chain uses TRBV21-1 and TRBJ2-1; whether TRBD1, the table's D call, matches the DNA was not checked. TRBV21-1 is a known pseudogene. This CDR3 is 15 amino acids long. CDR3 in amino acids: CASSKRTVAYNEQFF. The CDR3 DNA reads TGTGCCAGCAGCAAACGGACAGTTGCCTACAATGAGCAGTTCTTC.

This chain joins TRBV6-5 and TRBJ2-7; 7 nucleotides match TRBD2. V lost 0 bases and J lost 0; bases outside the gene matches: 2. The length of the CDR3 is 15 residues. Per the germline V gene, CDR1 is MNHEY and CDR2 is SVGAGI. Written as DNA, the CDR3 is TGTGCCAGCAGTTACTCCATAGCGGGCTCCTACGAGCAGTACTTC. This sequence encodes CASSYSIAGSYEQYF.

The rearrangement joins TRBV9 to TRBJ1-5; no firm D call. The CDR3 sequence is 14 residues long. Germline CDR1 and CDR2: SGDLS and YYNGEE. V was shortened by 0 bases and J by 6 bases, with 10 bases between the two germline ends. The CDR3 DNA reads as TGTGCCAGCAGCGTAGCTATCGGAATTCAGCCCCAGCATTTT. It encodes CASSVAIGIQPQHF.

The chain has TRBV18 and TRBJ2-1; 7 bases match TRBD1. Germline CDR1 KGHSH, CDR2 LQKENI. J was trimmed by 7 bases and V by 1 base; bases with no gene match: 4. The CDR3 loop spans 14 amino acids. The CDR3 sequence: CASSPRATGNEQFF. CDR3 in DNA: TGTGCCAGCTCACCACGTGCGACAGGGAATGAGCAGTTCTTC.

The gene calls are TRBV5-4 and TRBJ2-2; D is undetermined. This CDR3 spans 15 amino acids. V lost 1 base to trimming and J lost 5 bases, with 12 bases between them. From germline, CDR1 is SGHNT and CDR2 YYREEE (reference sequence). The CDR3 sequence is CASSLKKVGTGELFF. CDR3 DNA: TGTGCCAGCAGCTTGAAAAAGGTTGGAACCGGGGAGCTGTTTTTT.

V and J are TRBV4-3 and TRBJ2-1, with TRBD1 as a possible D gene (5 bases). This CDR3 contains 14 residues. From germline, CDR1 is LGHNA and CDR2 YSLEER. The V end was cut by 0 bases, the J end by 6 bases, with 9 bases between. The CDR3 loop reads CASSQDPRGNEQFF. The CDR3 nucleotides are TGCGCCAGCAGCCAAGACCCTAGGGGCAATGAGCAGTTCTTC.

This clone was counted many times. This sequence joins TRBV7-8 and TRBJ1-1, with unresolved D. V gave up 3 bases and J gave up 3 bases, with 8 bases separating them. Germline V gene lookup returns CDR1 SGHVS and CDR2 FQNEAQ. The CDR3 has 13 amino acids. CDR3 residues: CASSLSRDTEAFF. The CDR3 DNA follows: TGTGCCAGCAGCTTGTCAAGGGACACTGAAGCTTTCTTT.

The chain employs TRBV28 and TRBJ2-2; 10 nucleotides line up with TRBD2. CDR1 is MDHEN, CDR2 SYDVKM, per germline. This CDR3 is 18 amino acids long. The trim removed 3 bases at V and 1 base at J, leaving 8 bases unmatched. As DNA, the CDR3 is TGTGCCAGCAGTTTTGGAAGCGGGAGGGCCGGGAACACCGGGGAGCTGTTTTTT. Translating it yields CASSFGSGRAGNTGELFF.